This TCR beta chain was identified during a study of CD8 T cells in cerebrospinal fluid in Alzheimer's disease. For each CDR3 protein, TCRdb gives one entry from its re-call of the 10x single-cell sequencing reads, without DNA. In total, the table holds 1,500 or so distinct CDR3 sequences. This clonotype shows up as medium-sized by frequency. CDR1 MNHEY and CDR2 SVGAGI come from the germline V gene. The length of the CDR3 is 15 residues. This TCR was sampled from a human donor with Alzheimer's disease. Sequenced: cerebrospinal fluid. The chain employs TRBV6-5 and TRBJ1-5; TCRdb's D gene call, TRBD1, goes unchecked for lack of DNA. CDR3 loop: CASSWDGSSNQPQHF.